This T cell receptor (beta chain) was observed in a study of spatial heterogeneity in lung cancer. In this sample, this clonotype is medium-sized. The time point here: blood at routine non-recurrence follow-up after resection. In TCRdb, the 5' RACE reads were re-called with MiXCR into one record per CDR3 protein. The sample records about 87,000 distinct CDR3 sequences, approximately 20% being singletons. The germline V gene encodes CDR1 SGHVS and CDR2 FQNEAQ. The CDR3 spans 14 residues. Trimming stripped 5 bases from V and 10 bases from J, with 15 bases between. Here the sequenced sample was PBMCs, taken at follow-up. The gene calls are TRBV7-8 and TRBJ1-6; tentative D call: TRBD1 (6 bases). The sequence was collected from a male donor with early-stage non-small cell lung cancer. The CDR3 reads CASSRTEGRSPLHF. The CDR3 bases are TGTGCCAGCAGCAGGACAGAGGGACGGTCACCCCTCCACTTT.